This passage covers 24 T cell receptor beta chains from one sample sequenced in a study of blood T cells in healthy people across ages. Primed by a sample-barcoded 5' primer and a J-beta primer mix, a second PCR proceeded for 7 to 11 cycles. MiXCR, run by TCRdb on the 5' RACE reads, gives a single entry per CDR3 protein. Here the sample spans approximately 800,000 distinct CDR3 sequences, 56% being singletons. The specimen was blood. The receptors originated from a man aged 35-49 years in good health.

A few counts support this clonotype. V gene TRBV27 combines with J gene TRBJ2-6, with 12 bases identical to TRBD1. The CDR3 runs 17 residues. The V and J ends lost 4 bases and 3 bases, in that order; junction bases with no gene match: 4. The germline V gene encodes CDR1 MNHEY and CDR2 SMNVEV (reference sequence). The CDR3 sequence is CASSSGTGGVGANVLTF. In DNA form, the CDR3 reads TGTGCCAGCAGTTCCGGGACAGGGGGCGTTGGGGCCAACGTCCTGACTTTC.

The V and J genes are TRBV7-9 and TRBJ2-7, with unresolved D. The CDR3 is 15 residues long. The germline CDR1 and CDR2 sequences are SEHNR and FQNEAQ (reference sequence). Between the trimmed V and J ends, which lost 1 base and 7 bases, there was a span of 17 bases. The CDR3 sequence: CASSLDPGSPWEQYF. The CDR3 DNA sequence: TGTGCCAGCAGCTTAGATCCGGGTAGCCCTTGGGAGCAGTACTTC.

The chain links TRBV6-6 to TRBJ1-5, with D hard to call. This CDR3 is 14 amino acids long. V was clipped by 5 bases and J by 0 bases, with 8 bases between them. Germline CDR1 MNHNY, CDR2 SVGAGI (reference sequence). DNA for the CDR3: TGTGCCAGCAGTGGAGACGATAGCAATCAGCCCCAGCATTTT. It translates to CASSGDDSNQPQHF.

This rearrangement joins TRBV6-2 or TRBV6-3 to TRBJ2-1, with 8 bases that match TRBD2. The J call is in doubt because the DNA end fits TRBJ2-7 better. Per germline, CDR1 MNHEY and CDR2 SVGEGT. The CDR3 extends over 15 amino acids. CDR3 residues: CASSQSGGAYNEQYF. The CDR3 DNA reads TGTGCCAGCAGCCAATCGGGGGGGGCCTACAATGAGCAGTACTTC.

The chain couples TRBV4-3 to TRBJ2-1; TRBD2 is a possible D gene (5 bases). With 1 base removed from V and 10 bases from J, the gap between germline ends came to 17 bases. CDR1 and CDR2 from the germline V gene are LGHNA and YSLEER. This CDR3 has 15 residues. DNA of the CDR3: TGCGCCAGCAGCCAAGTATTTCGGCACGGGGTCGAGCAGTTCTTC. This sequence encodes CASSQVFRHGVEQFF.

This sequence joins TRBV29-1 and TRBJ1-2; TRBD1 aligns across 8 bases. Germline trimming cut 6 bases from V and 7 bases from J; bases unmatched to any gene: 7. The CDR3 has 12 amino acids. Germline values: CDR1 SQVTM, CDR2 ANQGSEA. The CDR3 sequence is CSVRGQAAGYTF. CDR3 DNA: TGCAGCGTGAGGGGACAGGCTGCTGGCTACACCTTC.

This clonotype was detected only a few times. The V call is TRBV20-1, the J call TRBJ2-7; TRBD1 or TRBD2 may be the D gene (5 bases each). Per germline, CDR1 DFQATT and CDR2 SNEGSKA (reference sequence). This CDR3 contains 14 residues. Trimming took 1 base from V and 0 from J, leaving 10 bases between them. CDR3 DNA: TGCAGTGCTAGAGGGGGGACCAGCTCCTACGAGCAGTACTTC. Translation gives CSARGGTSSYEQYF.

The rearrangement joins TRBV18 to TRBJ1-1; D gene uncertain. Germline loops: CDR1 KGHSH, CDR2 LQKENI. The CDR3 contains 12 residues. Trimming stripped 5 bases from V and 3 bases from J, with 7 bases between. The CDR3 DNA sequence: TGTGCCAGCTCAGGGATGGACACTGAAGCTTTCTTT. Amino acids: CASSGMDTEAFF.

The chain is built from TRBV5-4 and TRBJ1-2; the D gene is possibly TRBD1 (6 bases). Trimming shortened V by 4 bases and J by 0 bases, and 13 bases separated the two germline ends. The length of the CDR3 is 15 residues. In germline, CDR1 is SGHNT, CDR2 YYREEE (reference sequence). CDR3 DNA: TGTGCCAGCAGCCCTCGGACAGACTCTAACTATGGCTACACCTTC. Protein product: CASSPRTDSNYGYTF.

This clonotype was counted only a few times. CDR3 residues: CANHDRPPTYEQYF. The CDR3 DNA reads TGCGCCAATCACGACAGGCCTCCCACCTACGAGCAGTACTTC. The J gene is TRBJ2-7, the V gene TRBV4-3, with a possible D match to TRBD1 (6 bases). Germline assignment: CDR1 LGHNA and CDR2 YSLEER. The V and J ends lost 10 bases and 2 bases respectively, with 18 bases between them. CDR3 length equals 14 residues.

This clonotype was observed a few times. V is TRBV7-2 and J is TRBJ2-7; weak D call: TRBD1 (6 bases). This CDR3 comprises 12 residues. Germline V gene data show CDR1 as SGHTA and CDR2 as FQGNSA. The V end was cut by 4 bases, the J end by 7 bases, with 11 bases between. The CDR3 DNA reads TGTGCCAGCAGCTCGTTCGGACAGGAGCAGTACTTC. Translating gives CASSSFGQEQYF.

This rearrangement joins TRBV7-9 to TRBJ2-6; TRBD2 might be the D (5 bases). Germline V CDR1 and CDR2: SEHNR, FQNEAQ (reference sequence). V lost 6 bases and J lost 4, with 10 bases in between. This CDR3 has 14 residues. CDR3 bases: TGTGCCAGCAGTCCGAGGGCCGGGGCCAACGTCCTGACTTTC. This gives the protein CASSPRAGANVLTF.

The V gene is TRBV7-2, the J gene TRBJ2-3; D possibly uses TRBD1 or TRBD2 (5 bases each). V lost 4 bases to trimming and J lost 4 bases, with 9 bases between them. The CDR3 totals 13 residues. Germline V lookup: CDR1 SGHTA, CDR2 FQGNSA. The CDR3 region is CASSSGSADTQYF. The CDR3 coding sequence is TGTGCCAGCAGCTCAGGGAGCGCAGATACGCAGTATTTT.

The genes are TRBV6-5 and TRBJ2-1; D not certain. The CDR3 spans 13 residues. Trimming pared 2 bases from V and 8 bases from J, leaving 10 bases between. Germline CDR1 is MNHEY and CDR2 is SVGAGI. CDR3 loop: CASSYPDKHEQFF. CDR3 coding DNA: TGTGCCAGCAGTTACCCCGACAAACATGAGCAGTTCTTC.

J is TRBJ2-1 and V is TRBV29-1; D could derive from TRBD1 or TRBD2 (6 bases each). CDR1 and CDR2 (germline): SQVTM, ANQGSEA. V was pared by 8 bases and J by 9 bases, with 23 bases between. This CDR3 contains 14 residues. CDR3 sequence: CSSSRGVGDGEQFF. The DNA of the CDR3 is TGCAGCTCCTCAAGGGGGGTCGGGGACGGTGAGCAGTTCTTC.

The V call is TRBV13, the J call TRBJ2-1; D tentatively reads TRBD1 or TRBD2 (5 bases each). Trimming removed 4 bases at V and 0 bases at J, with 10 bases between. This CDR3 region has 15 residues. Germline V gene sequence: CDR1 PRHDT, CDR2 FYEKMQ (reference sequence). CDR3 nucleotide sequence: TGTGCCAGCAGCTCCGGGACGGACTCCTACAATGAGCAGTTCTTC. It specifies CASSSGTDSYNEQFF.

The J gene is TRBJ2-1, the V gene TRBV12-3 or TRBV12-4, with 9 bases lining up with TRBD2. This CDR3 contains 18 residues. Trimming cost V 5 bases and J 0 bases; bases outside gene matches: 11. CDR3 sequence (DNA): TGTGCCAGCAGTCAAGGGTCTAGCGGGGTTAGCTCCTACAATGAGCAGTTCTTC. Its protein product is CASSQGSSGVSSYNEQFF.

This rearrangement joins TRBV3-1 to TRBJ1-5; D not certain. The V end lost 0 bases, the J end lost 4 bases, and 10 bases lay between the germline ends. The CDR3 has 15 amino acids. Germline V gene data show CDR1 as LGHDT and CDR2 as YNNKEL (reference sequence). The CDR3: CASSQDYQRNQPQHF. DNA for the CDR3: TGTGCCAGCAGCCAAGATTACCAGAGAAATCAGCCCCAGCATTTT.

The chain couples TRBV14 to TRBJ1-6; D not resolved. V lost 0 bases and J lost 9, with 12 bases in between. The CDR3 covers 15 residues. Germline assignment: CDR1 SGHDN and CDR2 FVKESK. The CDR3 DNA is TGTGCCAGCAGCCAAGAATCACGGCGGAGTTCACCCCTCCACTTT. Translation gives CASSQESRRSSPLHF.

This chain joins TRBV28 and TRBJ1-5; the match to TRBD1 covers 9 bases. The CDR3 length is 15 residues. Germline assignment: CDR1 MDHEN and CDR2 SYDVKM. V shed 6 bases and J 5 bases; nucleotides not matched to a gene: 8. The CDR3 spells CASRSRDREDQPQHF. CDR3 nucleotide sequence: TGTGCCAGCAGGTCCCGGGACAGGGAGGATCAGCCCCAGCATTTT.

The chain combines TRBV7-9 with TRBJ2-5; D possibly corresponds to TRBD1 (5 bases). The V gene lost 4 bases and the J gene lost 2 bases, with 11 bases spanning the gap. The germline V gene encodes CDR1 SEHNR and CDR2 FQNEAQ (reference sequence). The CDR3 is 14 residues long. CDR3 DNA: TGTGCCAGCAGCTGCCGACAGATACAAGAGACCCAGTACTTC. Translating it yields CASSCRQIQETQYF.

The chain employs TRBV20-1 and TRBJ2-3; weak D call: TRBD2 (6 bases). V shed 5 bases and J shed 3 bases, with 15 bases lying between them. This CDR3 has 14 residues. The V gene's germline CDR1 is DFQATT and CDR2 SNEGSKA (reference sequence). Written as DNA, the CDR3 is TGCAGTGCTTTGGAAGGGAGGAGAACAGATACGCAGTATTTT. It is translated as CSALEGRRTDTQYF.

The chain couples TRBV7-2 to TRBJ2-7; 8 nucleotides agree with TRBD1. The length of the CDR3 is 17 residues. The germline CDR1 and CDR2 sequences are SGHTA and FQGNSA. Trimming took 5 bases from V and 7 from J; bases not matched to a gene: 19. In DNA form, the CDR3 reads TGTGCCAGCAGCCCTTTTATCCGACGACAGGGGAACAATGAGCAGTACTTC. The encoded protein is CASSPFIRRQGNNEQYF.

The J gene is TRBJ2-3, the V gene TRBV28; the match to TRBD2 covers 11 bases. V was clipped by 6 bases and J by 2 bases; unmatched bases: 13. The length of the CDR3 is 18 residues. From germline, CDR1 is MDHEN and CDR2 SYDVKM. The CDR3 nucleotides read TGTGCCAGCAGCACCCTCTGGGGACTAGCGGTGACCACAGATACGCAGTATTTT. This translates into CASSTLWGLAVTTDTQYF.